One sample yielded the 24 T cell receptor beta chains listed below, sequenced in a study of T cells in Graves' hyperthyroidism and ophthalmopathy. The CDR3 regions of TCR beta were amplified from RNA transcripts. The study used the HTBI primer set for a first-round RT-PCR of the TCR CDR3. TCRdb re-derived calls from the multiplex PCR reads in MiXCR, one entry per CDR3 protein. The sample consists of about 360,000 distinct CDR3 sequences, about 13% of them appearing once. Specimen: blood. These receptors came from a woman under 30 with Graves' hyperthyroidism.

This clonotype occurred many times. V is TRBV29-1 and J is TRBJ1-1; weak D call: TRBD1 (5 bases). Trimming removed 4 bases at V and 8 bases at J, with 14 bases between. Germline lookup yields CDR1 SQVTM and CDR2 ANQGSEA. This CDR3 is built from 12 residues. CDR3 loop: CSVAGSGAEAFF. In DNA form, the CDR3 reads TGCAGCGTTGCTGGGTCCGGGGCAGAAGCTTTCTTT.

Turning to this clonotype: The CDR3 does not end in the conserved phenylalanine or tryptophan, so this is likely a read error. The CDR3 DNA reads as TGTGCCAGCAGCCAAGATCTGGGCTCCTACAATGAGCAGTTCCTC. Translating it yields CASSQDLGSYNEQFL. The chain is built from TRBV3-1 and TRBJ2-1; D unresolved. The CDR3 consists of 15 residues. In germline, CDR1 is LGHDT, CDR2 YNNKEL (reference sequence). V was clipped by 0 bases and J by 0 bases, with 6 bases between them.

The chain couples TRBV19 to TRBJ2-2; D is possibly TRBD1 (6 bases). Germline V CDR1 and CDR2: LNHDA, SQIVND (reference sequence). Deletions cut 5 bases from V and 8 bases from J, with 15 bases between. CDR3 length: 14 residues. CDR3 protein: CASSQGLTGGELFF. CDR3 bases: TGTGCCAGTAGTCAAGGACTCACAGGGGGGGAGCTGTTTTTT.

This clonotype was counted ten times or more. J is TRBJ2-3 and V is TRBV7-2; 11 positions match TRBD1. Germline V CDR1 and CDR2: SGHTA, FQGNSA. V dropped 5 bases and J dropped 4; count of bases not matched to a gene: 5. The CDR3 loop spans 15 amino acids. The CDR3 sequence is CASSKRGQGADTQYF. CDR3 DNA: TGTGCCAGCAGCAAAAGGGGACAGGGGGCAGATACGCAGTATTTT.

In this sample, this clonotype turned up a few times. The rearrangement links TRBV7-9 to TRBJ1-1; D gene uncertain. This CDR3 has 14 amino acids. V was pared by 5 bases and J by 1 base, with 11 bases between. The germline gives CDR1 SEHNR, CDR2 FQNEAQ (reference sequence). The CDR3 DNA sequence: TGTGCCAGCAGCAATCAGGTGACGAACACTGAAGCTTTCTTT. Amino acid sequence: CASSNQVTNTEAFF.

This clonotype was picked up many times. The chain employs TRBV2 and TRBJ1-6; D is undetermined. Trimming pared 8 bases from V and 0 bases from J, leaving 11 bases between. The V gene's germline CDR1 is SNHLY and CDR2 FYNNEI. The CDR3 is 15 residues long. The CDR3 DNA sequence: TGTGCCAGCTGCGGTCAGAGCTCCTATAATTCACCCCTCCACTTT. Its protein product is CASCGQSSYNSPLHF.

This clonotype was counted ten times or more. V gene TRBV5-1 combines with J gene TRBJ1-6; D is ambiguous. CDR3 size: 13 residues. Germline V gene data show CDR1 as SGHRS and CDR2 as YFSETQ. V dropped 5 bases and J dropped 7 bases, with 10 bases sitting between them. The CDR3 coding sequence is TGCGCCAGCAGGGACGGATCAAATTCACCCCTCCACTTT. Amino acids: CASRDGSNSPLHF.

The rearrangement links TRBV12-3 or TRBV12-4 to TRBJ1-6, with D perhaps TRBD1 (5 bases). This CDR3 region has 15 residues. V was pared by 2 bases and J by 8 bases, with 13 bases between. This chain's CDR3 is CASSLQGPLHSPLHF. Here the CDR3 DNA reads TGTGCCAGCAGTTTACAGGGACCCCTCCATTCACCCCTCCACTTT.

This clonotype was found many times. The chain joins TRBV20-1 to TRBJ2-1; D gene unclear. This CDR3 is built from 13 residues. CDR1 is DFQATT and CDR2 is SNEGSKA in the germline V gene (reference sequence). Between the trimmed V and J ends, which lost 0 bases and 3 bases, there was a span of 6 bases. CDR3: CSARDTDYNEQFF. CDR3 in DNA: TGCAGTGCTAGAGACACAGACTACAATGAGCAGTTCTTC.

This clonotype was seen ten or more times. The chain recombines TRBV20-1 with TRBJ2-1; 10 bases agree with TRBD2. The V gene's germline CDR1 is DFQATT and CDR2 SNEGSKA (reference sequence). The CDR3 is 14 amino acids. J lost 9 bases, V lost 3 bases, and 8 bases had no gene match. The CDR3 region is CSARASGRHAEQFF. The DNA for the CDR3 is TGCAGTGCTAGGGCTAGCGGGAGACACGCTGAGCAGTTCTTC.

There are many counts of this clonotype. The CDR3: CASSSQTSGAYNEQFF. The CDR3 DNA sequence: TGTGCCAGCAGCTCTCAGACTAGCGGGGCTTACAATGAGCAGTTCTTC. The chain carries TRBV11-2 and TRBJ2-1, with 11 bases identical to TRBD2. V gave up 4 bases and J gave up 4 bases; unmatched junction bases: 6. Germline V gene data show CDR1 as SGHAT and CDR2 as FQNNGV. The CDR3 is 16 amino acids.

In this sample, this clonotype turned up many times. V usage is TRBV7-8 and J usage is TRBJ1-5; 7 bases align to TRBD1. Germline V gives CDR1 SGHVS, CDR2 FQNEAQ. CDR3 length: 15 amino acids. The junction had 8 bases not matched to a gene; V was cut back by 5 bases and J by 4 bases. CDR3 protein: CASSHRDSSNQPQHF. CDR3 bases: TGTGCCAGCAGCCACCGGGACAGTAGTAATCAGCCCCAGCATTTT.

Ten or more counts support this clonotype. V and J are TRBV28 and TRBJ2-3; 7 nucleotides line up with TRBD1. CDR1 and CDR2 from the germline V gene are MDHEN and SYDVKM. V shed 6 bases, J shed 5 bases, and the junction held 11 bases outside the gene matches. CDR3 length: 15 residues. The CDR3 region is CASRPMTGLGDTQYF. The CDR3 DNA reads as TGTGCCAGCAGACCCATGACAGGGCTGGGAGATACGCAGTATTTT.

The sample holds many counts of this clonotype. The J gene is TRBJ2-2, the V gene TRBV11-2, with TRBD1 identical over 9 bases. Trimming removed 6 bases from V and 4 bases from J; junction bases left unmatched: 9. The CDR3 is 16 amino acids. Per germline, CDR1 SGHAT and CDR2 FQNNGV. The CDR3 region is CASSSTGGTGTGELFF. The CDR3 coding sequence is TGTGCCAGCAGTTCAACAGGGGGCACGGGCACCGGGGAGCTGTTTTTT.

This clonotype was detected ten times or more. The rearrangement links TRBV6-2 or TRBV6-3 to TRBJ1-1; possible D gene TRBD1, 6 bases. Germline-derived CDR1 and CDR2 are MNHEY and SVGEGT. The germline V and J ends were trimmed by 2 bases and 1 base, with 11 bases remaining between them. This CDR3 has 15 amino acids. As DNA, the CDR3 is TGTGCCAGCAGTTACCCGGGGGCGAAGAACACTGAAGCTTTCTTT. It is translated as CASSYPGAKNTEAFF.

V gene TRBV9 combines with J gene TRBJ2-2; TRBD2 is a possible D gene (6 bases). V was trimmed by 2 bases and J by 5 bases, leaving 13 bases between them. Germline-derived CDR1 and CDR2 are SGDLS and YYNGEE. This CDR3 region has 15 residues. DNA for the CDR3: TGTGCCAGCAGCGTCTCGGGACTTTCTACCGGGGAGCTGTTTTTT. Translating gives CASSVSGLSTGELFF.

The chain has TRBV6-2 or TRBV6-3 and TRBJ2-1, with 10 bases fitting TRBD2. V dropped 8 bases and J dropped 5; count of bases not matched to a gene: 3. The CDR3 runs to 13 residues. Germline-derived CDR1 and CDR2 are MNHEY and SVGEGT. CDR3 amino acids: CASQLAGNNEQFF. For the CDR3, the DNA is TGTGCCAGCCAACTAGCGGGAAACAATGAGCAGTTCTTC.

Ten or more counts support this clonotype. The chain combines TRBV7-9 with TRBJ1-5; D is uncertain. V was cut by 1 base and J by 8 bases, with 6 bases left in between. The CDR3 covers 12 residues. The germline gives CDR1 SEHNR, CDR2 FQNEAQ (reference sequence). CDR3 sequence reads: CASSLGMEPQHF. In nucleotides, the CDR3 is TGTGCCAGCAGCTTAGGAATGGAGCCCCAGCATTTT.

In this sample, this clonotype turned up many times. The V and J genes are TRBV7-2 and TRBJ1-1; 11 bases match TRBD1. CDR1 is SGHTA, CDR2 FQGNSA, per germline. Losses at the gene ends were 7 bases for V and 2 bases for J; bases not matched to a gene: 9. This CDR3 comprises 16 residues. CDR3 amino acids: CASTRGGQGVNTEAFF. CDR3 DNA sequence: TGTGCCAGCACGCGGGGGGGACAGGGGGTTAACACTGAAGCTTTCTTT.

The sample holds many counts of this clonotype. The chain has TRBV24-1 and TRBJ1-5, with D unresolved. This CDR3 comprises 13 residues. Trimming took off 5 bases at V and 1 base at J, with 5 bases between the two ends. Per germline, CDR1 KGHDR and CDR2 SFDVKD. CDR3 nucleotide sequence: TGTGCCACCAGTGCGCAAAGCAATCAGCCCCAGCATTTT. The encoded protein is CATSAQSNQPQHF.

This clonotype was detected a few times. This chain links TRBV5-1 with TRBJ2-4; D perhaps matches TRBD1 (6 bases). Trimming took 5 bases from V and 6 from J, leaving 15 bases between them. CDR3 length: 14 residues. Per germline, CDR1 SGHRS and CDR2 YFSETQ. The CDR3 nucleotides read TGCGCCAGCAGAGAAGACAGAGGGGGAAACATTCAGTACTTC. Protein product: CASREDRGGNIQYF.

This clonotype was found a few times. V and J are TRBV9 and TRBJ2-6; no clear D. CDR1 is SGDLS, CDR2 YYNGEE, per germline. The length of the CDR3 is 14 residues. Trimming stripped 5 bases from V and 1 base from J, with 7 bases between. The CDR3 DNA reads TGTGCCAGCAGAGCCAAGTCTGGGGCCAACGTCCTGACTTTC. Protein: CASRAKSGANVLTF.

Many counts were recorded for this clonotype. Written as DNA, the CDR3 is TGTGCCAGCAGCGTCCCGGGGGGGGACTCCTACAATGAGCAGTTCTTC. It is translated as CASSVPGGDSYNEQFF. The rearrangement joins TRBV7-2 to TRBJ2-1; 8 bases are shared with TRBD2. From germline, CDR1 is SGHTA and CDR2 FQGNSA. This CDR3 comprises 16 residues. V was clipped by 5 bases and J by 0 bases; unmatched bases: 6. Full variable domain (rest looked up from reference TRBV7-2 and TRBJ2-1): GAGVSQSPSNKVTEKGKDVELRCDPISGHTALYWYRQSLGQGLEFLIYFQGNSAPDKSGLPSDRFSAERTGGSVSTLTIQRTQQEDSAVYLCASSVPGGDSYNEQFFGPGTRLTVL.

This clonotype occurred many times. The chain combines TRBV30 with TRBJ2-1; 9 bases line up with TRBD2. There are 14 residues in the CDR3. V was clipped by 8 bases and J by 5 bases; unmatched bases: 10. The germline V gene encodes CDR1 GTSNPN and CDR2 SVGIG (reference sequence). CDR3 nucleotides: TGTGCCCTGGCGAGGGGGACTAGCAACAATGAGCAGTTCTTC. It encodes CALARGTSNNEQFF.